This TCR beta chain was found in a study of CD8+ T cells in alopecia areata. Once RNA had been extracted, it was reverse transcribed into cDNA to act as the sequencing template. TCRdb's table, derived via immunoSEQ multiplex PCR, lists solely in-frame clones and lacks some. Of 100,000 to 150,000 clones listed, roughly two thirds are singletons. CDR1 is GTSNPN, CDR2 SVGIG, per germline (reference sequence). Germline trimming cut 6 bases from V and 4 bases from J; bases unmatched to any gene: 11. This CDR3 comprises 15 residues. This TCR was recovered from a human donor in good health. J is TRBJ2-2 and V is TRBV30, with 7 bases matching TRBD1. Source material: CD4+ T cells sorted from blood. The CDR3 nucleotides are TGTGCCTGTGTGACAGGGAGTTTAATCACCGGGGAGCTGTTTTTT. Translated, it gives CACVTGSLITGELFF.